The rows below give T cell receptor beta chains drawn from one sample of a study of blood T cell repertoires in COVID-19. Libraries were prepared by immunoSEQ multiplex PCR; TCRdb keeps only in-frame clonotypes and omits some of them. The top ten hold 14% of the sample, which has tens of thousands of clones, over 65% seen once. Sequenced sample: peripheral blood. The receptors originated from a man aged 55-75 years with COVID-19, enrolled during active disease. Each CDR3 is given with its conserved first and last residue. Each record gives: clone size, V gene, J gene, D gene, CDR3 protein, CDR3 DNA. The D gene is left open where the match is weak. Clone size is not always given. Where it is, it says once, few, many or a class for expanded clones.

NA	TRBV7-2	TRBJ2-2	NA	CASSSRATGELFF	TGTGCCAGCAGCTCCCGAGCCACCGGGGAGCTGTTTTTT
once	TRBV7-9	TRBJ2-1	NA	CASSDNQYNEQFF	TGTGCCAGCAGCGACAATCAGTACAATGAGCAGTTCTTC
NA	TRBV28	TRBJ2-1	TRBD2	CASSSRGSGANEQFF	TGTGCCAGCAGTTCCCGGGGTAGCGGGGCAAATGAGCAGTTCTTC
NA	TRBV10-3	TRBJ1-5	TRBD1	CAITEGAGQPQHF	TGTGCCATCACTGAGGGGGCGGGACAGCCCCAGCATTTT
NA	TRBV5-1	TRBJ2-7	NA	CASSFDSSYEQYF	TGCGCCAGCAGCTTCGACAGTTCCTACGAGCAGTACTTC
NA	TRBV29-1	TRBJ2-3	NA	CSARRDFTDTQYF	TGCAGCGCCCGACGGGATTTCACAGATACGCAGTATTTT
NA	TRBV2	TRBJ2-5	TRBD2	CASRQELAAQETQYF	TGTGCCAGCAGACAGGAACTAGCGGCCCAAGAGACCCAGTACTTC
NA	TRBV30	TRBJ2-2	TRBD2	CAGLGTSGRGYTGELFF	TGTGCCGGACTCGGGACTAGCGGAAGGGGGTACACCGGGGAGCTGTTTTTT
NA	TRBV18	TRBJ2-7	NA	CASSPQLHEQYF	TGTGCCAGCTCACCACAGCTCCACGAGCAGTACTTC
NA	TRBV5-1	TRBJ2-1	NA	CASSVDSSAQFF	TGCGCCAGCAGCGTAGACTCTTCCGCGCAGTTCTTC
NA	TRBV10-1	TRBJ2-1	NA	CASSGPGGNEQFF	TGCGCCAGCAGCGGGCCCGGAGGGAATGAGCAGTTCTTC
NA	TRBV16	TRBJ2-3	TRBD2	CASSQYGTSGNTDTQYF	TGTGCCAGCAGCCAATACGGGACTAGCGGGAACACAGATACGCAGTATTTT
NA	TRBV6-8	TRBJ2-7	TRBD2	CARRTSPYEQYF	TGTGCCAGACGGACTAGTCCCTACGAGCAGTACTTC
NA	TRBV5-4	TRBJ1-1	NA	CASSSDREAFF	TGTGCCAGCAGCAGTGACAGGGAAGCTTTCTTT
NA	TRBV3-1/TRBV3-2	TRBJ1-1	TRBD1	CASSQAGGATEAFF	TGTGCCAGCAGCCAAGCAGGGGGAGCCACTGAAGCTTTCTTT
NA	TRBV19	TRBJ2-5	NA	CASSIGRGRGETQYF	TGTGCCAGTAGTATAGGCAGGGGACGCGGGGAGACCCAGTACTTC
NA	TRBV5-1	TRBJ2-5	TRBD2	CASSPLAGVETQYF	TGCGCCAGCAGTCCACTAGCGGGGGTAGAGACCCAGTACTTC
NA	TRBV6-5	TRBJ1-2	NA	CAGRDTLGGYTF	TGTGCCGGGAGGGACACCCTGGGGGGCTACACCTTC
NA	TRBV21-1	TRBJ2-1	NA	CASSKKGLAGQDSYNEQFF	TGTGCCAGCAGCAAAAAGGGACTAGCGGGCCAAGACTCCTACAATGAGCAGTTCTTC
NA	TRBV5-6	TRBJ2-7	TRBD1	CASSLVGTVVYEQYF	TGTGCCAGCAGCTTGGTAGGGACAGTCGTATACGAGCAGTACTTC
once	TRBV5-6	TRBJ2-1	NA	CASSSSGISNEQFF	TGTGCCAGCAGCTCATCGGGGATCTCTAATGAGCAGTTCTTC
many	TRBV21-1	TRBJ1-2	NA	CASSKANTCYGYTF	TGTGCCAGCAGCAAAGCTAACACCTGCTATGGCTACACCTTC
NA	TRBV19	TRBJ1-6	NA	CASSSPNSPLHF	TGTGCCAGTAGTTCCCCAAATTCACCCCTCCACTTT
NA	TRBV15	TRBJ2-5	NA	CATSRDPAGRETQYF	TGTGCCACCAGCAGAGATCCGGCAGGCCGGGAGACCCAGTACTTC
NA	TRBV30	TRBJ1-2	NA	CAWSVRTDYGYTF	TGTGCCTGGAGTGTACGTACAGACTATGGCTACACCTTC
NA	TRBV19	TRBJ2-5	TRBD2	CASAGGLAREETQYF	TGTGCCAGTGCCGGGGGACTAGCCCGGGAAGAGACCCAGTACTTC
NA	TRBV29-1	TRBJ2-7	TRBD2	CSVRTSHPYEQYF	TGCAGCGTTCGGACTAGCCATCCCTACGAGCAGTACTTC
NA	TRBV18	TRBJ2-7	TRBD1	CASSPGAGTGVEQYF	TGTGCCAGCTCACCAGGGGCCGGGACAGGGGTCGAGCAGTACTTC
NA	TRBV5-1	TRBJ2-7	TRBD2	CASSSGLAVSYEQYF	TGCGCCAGCAGCTCAGGACTAGCGGTTTCCTACGAGCAGTACTTC
NA	TRBV10-1	TRBJ2-2	NA	CASSESRTGELFF	TGCGCCAGCAGTGAGTCCCGGACCGGGGAGCTGTTTTTT
NA	TRBV4-2	TRBJ1-2	TRBD1	CASSQADREGGYTF	TGTGCCAGCAGCCAAGCGGACAGGGAAGGTGGCTACACCTTC
NA	TRBV10-2	TRBJ2-2	NA	CASSEKKPTGELFF	TGCGCCAGCAGTGAGAAGAAGCCCACCGGGGAGCTGTTTTTT
NA	TRBV5-1	TRBJ2-7	TRBD2	CASSGTSGVSYEQYF	TGCGCCAGCAGCGGGACTAGCGGCGTGTCCTACGAGCAGTACTTC
once	TRBV27	TRBJ1-5	NA	CASSPLSQIHSNQPQHF	TGTGCCAGCAGTCCCCTGTCCCAGATTCATAGCAATCAGCCCCAGCATTTT
once	TRBV5-5	TRBJ2-5	NA	CASSYGQEETQYF	TGTGCCAGCAGCTATGGCCAGGAAGAGACCCAGTACTTC
few	TRBV27	TRBJ1-2	TRBD1	CASSSPRQGRYGYTF	TGTGCCAGCAGTTCCCCTCGACAGGGCCGCTATGGCTACACCTTC
NA	TRBV6-1	TRBJ1-2	NA	CASSEEVRKGRMEGYTF	TGTGCCAGCAGTGAAGAAGTTAGGAAGGGGAGGATGGAAGGCTACACCTTC
few	TRBV14	TRBJ1-1	NA	CASSPLGGGGRETEAFF	TGTGCCAGCAGCCCCCTGGGCGGGGGGGGTCGAGAAACTGAAGCTTTCTTT
NA	TRBV9	TRBJ2-7	NA	CASSVDGSYEQYF	TGTGCCAGCAGCGTAGACGGCTCCTACGAGCAGTACTTC
NA	TRBV19	TRBJ1-2	TRBD1	CASSKFLGQNYGYTF	TGTGCCAGTAGTAAGTTCCTGGGACAGAACTATGGCTACACCTTC
NA	TRBV6-4	TRBJ2-3	NA	CASSAAATDTQYF	TGTGCCAGCAGTGCAGCGGCCACAGATACGCAGTATTTT